This T cell receptor (beta chain) emerged from a study of blood T cells in healthy people across ages. Study-level information: Template-switching capture recovered about one barcoded beta molecule per two T cells. Findings and caveats of the study: Investigators treated diversity estimates from one million T cells as underestimates. Per-million-T-cell TCR beta diversity fell roughly linearly with age.

Per the germline V gene, CDR1 is SGHTA and CDR2 is FQGNSA. With 3 bases removed from V and 2 bases from J, the gap between germline ends came to 17 bases. The CDR3 is 17 amino acids. A note on this clonotype: Its antigen is unidentified.

Then a second PCR, running about 6 to 12 cycles, was carried out with a sample-barcoded 5' primer and a J-beta primer mix. Each cDNA was tagged by a template-switch adaptor containing 12 random nucleotides. In TCRdb, the 5' RACE reads were re-called with MiXCR into one record per CDR3 protein. The sample shows around 1,900,000 distinct CDR3 sequences, more than 35% of them seen only once. The specimen was blood. The origin of this receptor is a human donor in good health. The rearrangement joins TRBV7-2 to TRBJ2-4; possibly TRBD2 for D (6 bases). CDR3 sequence (DNA): TGTGCCAGCAGCTTCCCCTTTGCGGGGTCCCCCAAAAACATTCAGTACTTC. Protein product: CASSFPFAGSPKNIQYF.